Listed here are 27 T cell receptor beta chains from one sample, sequenced in a study of CD8 T cells in ankylosing spondylitis. Study-wide findings and caveats: It appeared that ankylosing spondylitis blood was characterized by a TCR beta motif of eight highly homologous variants.

Antigen specificity for these receptors is unknown. TCRdb processed the 5' RACE reads anew with MiXCR; each CDR3 protein has one entry. The sample includes a few hundred thousand distinct CDR3 sequences, 20% to 25% of them seen just once. Sequenced: blood, either unsorted or a sorted T cell fraction (not recorded which). These receptors all come from a male donor with ankylosing spondylitis.

This clonotype has a handful of counts. The J gene is TRBJ2-7, the V gene TRBV29-1; 10 positions agree with TRBD2. The CDR3 contains 13 residues. V trimming: 5 bases; J trimming: 7 bases; junction bases outside the gene matches: 8. CDR1 SQVTM and CDR2 ANQGSEA come from the germline V gene. This chain's CDR3 is CSVRPSGSGEQYF. The CDR3 DNA reads as TGCAGCGTTCGCCCTAGCGGGAGCGGGGAGCAGTACTTC.

This clonotype was counted once. V usage is TRBV2 and J usage is TRBJ2-5, with 8 bases matching TRBD2. The V gene's germline CDR1 is SNHLY and CDR2 FYNNEI. The CDR3 has 13 amino acids. J lost 4 bases, V lost 8 bases, and 6 bases had no gene match. As DNA, the CDR3 is TGTGCCAGCGCGGGGGGAGGGGGAGAGACCCAGTACTTC. Translated: CASAGGGGETQYF. Together with reference TRBV2 and TRBJ2-5, the CDR3 gives the full variable domain: EPEVTQTPSHQVTQMGQEVILRCVPISNHLYFYWYRQILGQKVEFLVSFYNNEISEKSEIFDDQFSVERPDGSNFTLKIRSTKLEDSAMYFCASAGGGGETQYFGPGTRLLVL.

CDR3 sequence: CSARLAGKHSGYNEQFF. DNA for the CDR3: TGCAGTGCTAGATTAGCGGGAAAACATTCGGGCTACAATGAGCAGTTCTTC. This chain connects TRBV20-1 to TRBJ2-1; 8 bases are a match to TRBD2. The CDR3 has 17 residues. In germline, CDR1 is DFQATT, CDR2 SNEGSKA (reference sequence). Trimming removed 2 bases from V and 3 bases from J; junction bases left unmatched: 12.

V usage is TRBV11-1 and J usage is TRBJ2-4, with D possibly TRBD1 on 6 matching bases. The V end was cut by 4 bases, the J end by 15 bases, with 16 bases between. Germline CDR1 and CDR2: SGHAT and FQDESV (reference sequence). The CDR3 has 12 residues. DNA of the CDR3: TGTGCCAGCAGCTCATCAGGGGTGAATAGGTACTTC. Translating it yields CASSSSGVNRYF.

The sample holds a few counts of this clonotype. V and J are TRBV11-3 and TRBJ2-5, with 9 bases matching TRBD1. The CDR3 is 14 amino acids. CDR1 is SGHNT, CDR2 YENEEA, per germline. J gave up 7 bases and V 8 bases, and 11 bases lay outside the gene matches. CDR3 bases: TGTGCCAGCTTACGGGACAGGGATGTCGGGACCCAGTACTTC. This sequence encodes CASLRDRDVGTQYF.

This clonotype was observed a handful of times. The chain couples TRBV19 to TRBJ1-2; D is unclear. Germline-derived CDR1 and CDR2 are LNHDA and SQIVND (reference sequence). CDR3 length equals 15 residues. V shed 7 bases and J shed 1 base, with 16 bases lying between them. CDR3: CASTYGTGINYGYTF. The CDR3 nucleotides are TGTGCCAGTACCTATGGTACGGGGATTAACTATGGCTACACCTTC. The variable domain in full, completed from reference TRBV19 and TRBJ1-2, reads DGGITQSPKYLFRKEGQNVTLSCEQNLNHDAMYWYRQDPGQGLRLIYYSQIVNDFQKGDIAEGYSVSREKKESFPLTVTSAQKNPTAFYLCASTYGTGINYGYTFGSGTRLTVV.

The chain combines TRBV20-1 with TRBJ1-1; D is perhaps TRBD1 (5 bases). The CDR3 spans 13 residues. Germline values: CDR1 DFQATT, CDR2 SNEGSKA (reference sequence). Trimming removed 4 bases from V and 7 bases from J, with 16 bases in between. The CDR3 bases are TGCAGTGCTAACGGGGCGATCCCGTTTGAAGCTTTCTTT. Its protein is CSANGAIPFEAFF.

The chain joins TRBV19 to TRBJ1-5; D not resolved. CDR1 and CDR2 from the germline V gene are LNHDA and SQIVND (reference sequence). With 4 bases removed from V and 7 bases from J, the gap between germline ends came to 11 bases. CDR3 length: 13 amino acids. In DNA, the CDR3 is TGTGCCAGTAGTAAATCAACACGACAGCCCCAGCATTTT. Encoded protein: CASSKSTRQPQHF.

This clonotype was detected only a few times. The chain joins TRBV12-3 or TRBV12-4 to TRBJ1-3; no reliable D call. The CDR3 runs to 14 residues. Deletions cut 1 base from V and 4 bases from J, with 8 bases between. The CDR3 sequence is CASSLVGWGNTIYF. CDR3 sequence (DNA): TGTGCCAGCAGTTTAGTGGGGTGGGGAAACACCATATATTTT.

The chain is built from TRBV7-2 and TRBJ2-5; the D is unclear. CDR1 SGHTA and CDR2 FQGNSA come from the germline V gene. The CDR3 has 14 amino acids. The germline V and J ends were trimmed by 0 bases and 5 bases, with 10 bases remaining between them. Here the CDR3 reads CASSLAEGLETQYF. The CDR3 DNA is TGTGCCAGCAGCTTAGCGGAAGGGTTGGAGACCCAGTACTTC.

In its sample, this clonotype was seen a few times. This chain joins TRBV11-2 and TRBJ2-3; D uncertain. Trimming removed 0 bases at V and 3 bases at J, with 7 bases between. In germline, CDR1 is SGHAT, CDR2 FQNNGV. The CDR3 is 14 residues long. CDR3: CASSLDMITDTQYF. The CDR3 DNA follows: TGTGCCAGCAGCTTAGACATGATTACAGATACGCAGTATTTT.

Only a few counts were recorded for this clonotype. The gene calls are TRBV5-1 and TRBJ2-3; no reliable D call. Trimming pared 0 bases from V and 2 bases from J, leaving 7 bases between. The germline V gene has CDR1 SGHRS and CDR2 YFSETQ. The CDR3 sequence is 14 residues long. The CDR3 protein is CASSLARDTDTQYF. The CDR3 DNA is TGCGCCAGCAGCTTGGCTAGGGACACAGATACGCAGTATTTT.

This chain links TRBV6-5 with TRBJ1-4, with D perhaps matching TRBD1 (5 bases). This CDR3 has 14 residues. CDR1 and CDR2 (germline): MNHEY, SVGAGI. Deletions cut 7 bases from V and 7 bases from J, with 16 bases between. The DNA of the CDR3 is TGTGCCAGCATTTCCCACGGGGGGAGTGAAAAACTGTTTTTT. Its translation is CASISHGGSEKLFF.

The chain carries TRBV7-9 and TRBJ2-1; D call uncertain. The ends were cut back, 5 bases at V and 6 bases at J, with 20 bases in the middle. Germline V lookup: CDR1 SEHNR, CDR2 FQNEAQ (reference sequence). This CDR3 spans 16 amino acids. The CDR3 loop is CASSQDPLAFTNEQFF. The CDR3 DNA is TGTGCCAGCAGCCAGGACCCCTTAGCCTTCACCAATGAGCAGTTCTTC.

This clonotype was seen a few times. The CDR3 bases are TGTGCCAGCAGCCTGACCGGGACAGCTTCCTACGAGCAGTACTTC. Translated: CASSLTGTASYEQYF. The chain carries TRBV9 and TRBJ2-7; 7 positions agree with TRBD1. Trimming cost V 4 bases and J 1 base; bases outside gene matches: 8. Germline CDR1 and CDR2: SGDLS and YYNGEE. The CDR3 covers 15 residues.

The chain employs TRBV19 and TRBJ1-1; TRBD1 might be the D (5 bases). The CDR3 consists of 11 residues. Trimming removed 8 bases from V and 5 bases from J, with 9 bases in between. Germline-derived CDR1 and CDR2 are LNHDA and SQIVND (reference sequence). The CDR3 region is CASGGRTEAFF. DNA of the CDR3: TGTGCCAGTGGGGGGAGGACTGAAGCTTTCTTT.

The chain couples TRBV5-1 to TRBJ2-3; 10 nucleotides align to TRBD2. V gave up 4 bases and J gave up 3 bases; unmatched junction bases: 11. The CDR3 sequence is 17 residues long. CDR1 SGHRS and CDR2 YFSETQ come from the germline V gene. This CDR3 is CASSPKREGFGTDTQYF. DNA for the CDR3: TGCGCCAGCAGCCCTAAGCGGGAGGGCTTTGGGACAGATACGCAGTATTTT. Drawing the rest from reference TRBV5-1 and TRBJ2-3, the complete variable domain is KAGVTQTPRYLIKTRGQQVTLSCSPISGHRSVSWYQQTPGQGLQFLFEYFSETQRNKGNFPGRFSGRQFSNSRSEMNVSTLELGDSALYLCASSPKREGFGTDTQYFGPGTRLTVL.

This clonotype was seen a handful of times. The J gene is TRBJ2-1, the V gene TRBV20-1, with 8 nucleotides matching TRBD2. Germline CDR1 DFQATT, CDR2 SNEGSKA (reference sequence). The CDR3 extends over 13 amino acids. J was trimmed by 8 bases and V by 3 bases; bases with no gene match: 6. The CDR3 DNA sequence: TGCAGTGCTAGCGGGAGGGGATGGGATGAGCAGTTCTTC. This codes for CSASGRGWDEQFF.

The V call is TRBV6-1, the J call TRBJ2-2; D might be TRBD1 or TRBD2, each matching 5 bases. This CDR3 has 16 amino acids. Germline V gene sequence: CDR1 MNHNS, CDR2 SASEGT. The V end lost 5 bases, the J end lost 4 bases, and 17 bases lay between the germline ends. CDR3 sequence reads: CASSPAAGTFTGELFF. The CDR3 DNA sequence: TGTGCCAGCAGTCCCGCTGCCGGGACGTTCACCGGGGAGCTGTTTTTT.

CDR3 protein: CATSRDTQSNQPQHF. For the CDR3, the DNA is TGTGCCACCAGCAGAGATACACAAAGCAATCAGCCCCAGCATTTT. The chain employs TRBV15 and TRBJ1-5, with no clear D. The CDR3 extends over 15 amino acids. Trimming cost V 0 bases and J 1 base, with 7 bases left between them. Looked up from germline, CDR1 is LNHNV and CDR2 is YYDKDF (reference sequence).

This clonotype was recorded a few times. This rearrangement joins TRBV5-1 to TRBJ2-2; the D call may be TRBD1 or TRBD2 (5 bases each). Trimming cost V 6 bases and J 6 bases, with 15 bases left between them. The CDR3 is 14 residues long. Germline V gene sequence: CDR1 SGHRS, CDR2 YFSETQ. CDR3 DNA sequence: TGCGCCAGCAACCGGGACCCTGAGGCCGGGGAGCTGTTTTTT. It translates to CASNRDPEAGELFF.

This clonotype was seen a few times. The CDR3 coding sequence is TGTGCCAGCAGTTTACCATCCAGCCTTTATACGCAGTATTTT. It translates to CASSLPSSLYTQYF. This chain connects TRBV28 to TRBJ2-3; D not certain. V was cut by 2 bases and J by 7 bases, with 13 bases left in between. The CDR3 is 14 residues long. Germline V gene lookup returns CDR1 MDHEN and CDR2 SYDVKM.

This clonotype was observed many times. The V gene is TRBV5-1, the J gene TRBJ2-2, with 8 bases aligning to TRBD1. The CDR3 has 16 amino acids. J gave up 5 bases and V 3 bases, and 9 bases lay outside the gene matches. Germline CDR1 SGHRS, CDR2 YFSETQ. CDR3 DNA sequence: TGCGCCAGCAGCTGGACAGGGAGCCAGGGAACCGGGGAGCTGTTTTTT. Translation: CASSWTGSQGTGELFF.

This clonotype was counted a few times. V is TRBV20-1 and J is TRBJ2-5; 11 nucleotides align to TRBD2. Germline V gene lookup returns CDR1 DFQATT and CDR2 SNEGSKA (reference sequence). The CDR3 extends over 15 amino acids. Germline trimming cut 4 bases from V and 5 bases from J; bases unmatched to any gene: 9. As DNA, the CDR3 is TGCAGTGCTATGCTACTAGCGGGAGTGGGGGAGACCCAGTACTTC. Amino acid sequence: CSAMLLAGVGETQYF.

This chain uses TRBV4-2 with TRBJ2-1; D perhaps matches TRBD2 (5 bases). CDR1 is LGHNA and CDR2 is YNFKEQ in the germline V gene. V lost 4 bases and J 0 bases, leaving 16 bases between the germline ends. This CDR3 comprises 17 residues. This chain's CDR3 is CASSLQEVRSSYNEQFF. In DNA, the CDR3 is TGTGCCAGCAGCCTTCAGGAGGTGAGGAGCTCCTACAATGAGCAGTTCTTC.

V usage is TRBV24-1 and J usage is TRBJ2-3; possible D gene TRBD2, 6 bases. From germline, CDR1 is KGHDR and CDR2 SFDVKD. The CDR3 runs 14 residues. V was clipped by 3 bases and J by 3 bases, with 9 bases between them. CDR3 bases: TGTGCCACCAGTGATCCTAGCGCTACAGATACGCAGTATTTT. Protein product: CATSDPSATDTQYF.

The chain has TRBV9 and TRBJ2-1; 8 positions match TRBD2. Germline-derived CDR1 and CDR2 are SGDLS and YYNGEE. CDR3 length: 17 residues. After removal of 0 bases from V and 7 bases from J, the junction contained 12 bases not matched to a gene. CDR3 DNA: TGTGCCAGCAGCGTAGATTTGAACGGGGGGGCTACTAATGAGCAGTTCTTC. This encodes CASSVDLNGGATNEQFF.